These T cell receptor beta chains were read from a single sample in a study of blood T cells in healthy people across ages. Via MiXCR, TCRdb re-called the 5' RACE reads, giving one row per CDR3 protein. The repertoire consists of about 800,000 distinct CDR3 sequences, with roughly 46% occurring once and the leading ten covering 18%. Sequencing was done on a sample of blood. These receptors all stem from a man older than 75 in good health. The CDR3 runs from the conserved cysteine through the conserved F or W. D genes are given only for firm matches. The size field is filled for only some rows; it gives once, few, many or a size class.

v_gene	abundance	d_gene	j_gene	CDR3nt	CDR3aa
TRBV7-2	few	TRBD2	TRBJ2-7	TGTGCCAGCAGCTTAAACGGGGGGGACTACGAGCAGTACTTC	CASSLNGGDYEQYF
TRBV20-1	.	.	TRBJ2-3	TGCGGTGCTAGAGTGGCAGGCCCAGATACGCAGTATTTT	CGARVAGPDTQYF
TRBV7-3	few	.	TRBJ2-5	TGTGCCAGCAGCTTAGGAACAGGGTCCCCCCAAGAGACCCAGTACTTC	CASSLGTGSPQETQYF
TRBV29-1	few	.	TRBJ1-1	TGCAGCGTTTACCCTCAGGGAAACACTGAAGCTTTCTTT	CSVYPQGNTEAFF
TRBV28	.	TRBD1	TRBJ1-5	TGTGCCAGCAGTGGGGGACAGGGGGCCCATCAGCCCCAGCATTTT	CASSGGQGAHQPQHF
TRBV25-1	few	.	TRBJ2-5	TGTGCCAGCAGTGATAAGACAGTGGGAGAGACCCAGTACTTC	CASSDKTVGETQYF
TRBV29-1	few	.	TRBJ1-3	TGCAGCGTTGACATGGGCAGCTCTGGAAACACCATATATTTT	CSVDMGSSGNTIYF
TRBV7-9	.	TRBD1	TRBJ2-3	TGTGCCAGCAGCTCCAGAATTCGGGGACAGGGTACAGATACGCAGTATTTT	CASSSRIRGQGTDTQYF
TRBV20-1	.	.	TRBJ2-5	TGCAGTGCTAGGGTATTAGGCGGCAGGGAGCAAGAGACCCAGTACTTC	CSARVLGGREQETQYF
TRBV29-1	few	.	TRBJ1-1	TGCAGCGTTCAAACTGGGGCGAACACTGAAGCTTTCTTT	CSVQTGANTEAFF
TRBV20-1	.	TRBD2	TRBJ2-7	TGCAGTGCTAGAGTTGGGGGGGGTGGCGGGACTTACGAGCAGTACTTC	CSARVGGGGGTYEQYF
TRBV2	once	.	TRBJ2-7	TGTGCCAGCACGTACAGGGAACACGAGCAGTACTTC	CASTYREHEQYF
TRBV29-1	few	.	TRBJ2-7	TGCAGCGTTGGAAAATACCACAATGAGCAGTACTTC	CSVGKYHNEQYF
TRBV6-2/TRBV6-3	few	.	TRBJ2-7	TGTGCCAGCAGTTGGCGGAAACGATCCTACGAGCAGTACTTC	CASSWRKRSYEQYF
TRBV5-1	few	TRBD1	TRBJ2-6	TGCGCCAGCAGCCCCCGGGACAGAACGGGAACGGGGGCCAACGTCCTGACTTTC	CASSPRDRTGTGANVLTF
TRBV28	.	TRBD1	TRBJ2-3	TGTGCCAGCAGTCGGCCGGGACAGGAAAGGTCTACGCAGTATTTT	CASSRPGQERSTQYF
TRBV12-3/TRBV12-4	.	.	TRBJ2-5	TGTGCCAGCAGTTTACACGCAGAGACCCAGTACTTC	CASSLHAETQYF
TRBV29-1	many	.	TRBJ2-5	TGCAGCGCCGACGGCGGGGATGAGACCCAGTACTTC	CSADGGDETQYF
TRBV20-1	.	TRBD2	TRBJ2-1	TGCAGTGCCAACCGAGCGGGGGCCAGTTTCAATGAGCAGTTCTTC	CSANRAGASFNEQFF
TRBV30	.	.	TRBJ1-5	TGTGCCTGGAGTGTATACGGGGGGAGCAATCAGCCCCAGCATTTT	CAWSVYGGSNQPQHF
TRBV15	many	.	TRBJ1-6	TGTGCCACCAGCAGAGAACGGGCGAGCTCCTATAATTCACCCCTCCACTTT	CATSRERASSYNSPLHF
TRBV5-1	.	.	TRBJ1-1	TGCGCCAGCAGCGGGTTAGGGGGCACTGAAGCTTTCTTT	CASSGLGGTEAFF
TRBV15	.	.	TRBJ1-5	TGTGCCACCAGCAGAGCCTTGCCCCAGCATTTT	CATSRALPQHF
TRBV7-8	few	TRBD1	TRBJ2-7	TGTGCCAGCAGCCCAGGGGGCGGCTCCTACAATGAGCAGTACTTC	CASSPGGGSYNEQYF
TRBV5-1	.	.	TRBJ1-2	TGCGCCAGCAGCCCACGCCCAGGGGAACTCTATGGCTACACCTTC	CASSPRPGELYGYTF
TRBV5-1	few	.	TRBJ2-7	TGCGCCAGCGGTGGGCAGGGGAGCTACGAGCAGTACTTC	CASGGQGSYEQYF
TRBV15	few	.	TRBJ2-7	TGTGCCACCAGCGGGCGCGGGGACAGAGCCTACGAGCAGTACTTC	CATSGRGDRAYEQYF
TRBV2	many	TRBD2	TRBJ2-3	TGTGCCAGCAGCGCCGGGACTAGCCCCACAGATACGCAGTATTTT	CASSAGTSPTDTQYF
TRBV20-1	.	.	TRBJ2-3	TGCAATGCTGCGGATAGCGGGACAGATACGCCGTATTTT	CNAADSGTDTPYF
TRBV7-2	.	.	TRBJ2-7	TGTGCCAGCAGCTTACACACATCGGCAACCTACGAGCAGTACTTC	CASSLHTSATYEQYF
TRBV12-3/TRBV12-4	.	TRBD2	TRBJ2-7	TGTGCCAGCAATTTGGGGCTAGCGGATGTATACGAGCAGTACTTC	CASNLGLADVYEQYF
TRBV5-1	.	TRBD2	TRBJ2-1	TGCGCCAGCAGCCACGCCCAACTAGCGGGAGCTCCAAATGAGCAGTTCTTC	CASSHAQLAGAPNEQFF
TRBV28	.	.	TRBJ1-5	TGTGCCAGCGAGGCTCCAGGGAGCAATCAGCCCCAGCATTTT	CASEAPGSNQPQHF
TRBV7-2	few	.	TRBJ1-2	TGTGCCAGCAGCTTGAAGGGAACTGAGGGCTATGGCTACACCTTC	CASSLKGTEGYGYTF
TRBV7-2	.	TRBD2	TRBJ2-7	TGTGCCAGCAGCTTAGGCCGGATAGGACTAGCGGGCTACGAGCAGTACTTC	CASSLGRIGLAGYEQYF
TRBV28	once	.	TRBJ2-1	TGTGCCAGCAGTTTATCGGGTGGGAGCTCCTACAATGAGCAGTTCTTC	CASSLSGGSSYNEQFF
TRBV7-9	few	.	TRBJ2-7	TGTGCCAGCAGCATCAACTCGGGCAGCGAGCAGTACTTC	CASSINSGSEQYF